The 9 T cell receptor beta chains below were found in one sample sequenced in a study of Ad26.COV2.S vaccination and SARS-CoV-2 variants. Profiling relied on immunoSEQ multiplex PCR, and the TCRdb table lists in-frame clones only, not all of them. The profile shows under 400,000 clones, around 87% of them singletons. Treatment noted: roughly 20 received Ad26.COV2.S at low or high dose, single or two shots; about five received placebo; per-sample allocation not given. All samples were drawn on day 63, counting from the first vaccine or placebo injection. The sample in question was peripheral blood, obtained in a trial of Ad26.COV2.S vaccine versus placebo. These receptors came from a person aged 18-60 years who received the Ad26.COV2.S COVID-19 vaccine or a placebo.

The V gene is TRBV6-2 or TRBV6-3, the J gene TRBJ1-1; no clear D. The CDR3 is 12 residues long. V was cut by 4 bases and J by 0 bases, with 3 bases left in between. Germline assignment: CDR1 MNHEY and CDR2 SVGEGT. The CDR3 loop reads CASSWVNTEAFF. CDR3 bases: TGTGCCAGCAGTTGGGTGAACACTGAAGCTTTCTTT.

The V call is TRBV4-3, the J call TRBJ2-2; D unclear. With 1 base removed from V and 5 bases from J, the gap between germline ends came to 8 bases. CDR3 length: 14 amino acids. Germline assignment: CDR1 LGHNA and CDR2 YSLEER. CDR3 sequence: CASSQAGWTGELFF. The CDR3 coding sequence is TGCGCCAGCAGCCAAGCCGGGTGGACCGGGGAGCTGTTTTTT.

This clone appeared a single time. The rearrangement links TRBV7-8 to TRBJ1-2; D is uncertain. Germline values: CDR1 SGHVS, CDR2 FQNEAQ. With 3 bases removed from V and 3 bases from J, the gap between germline ends came to 8 bases. The CDR3 spans 13 residues. This CDR3 is CASSFRPYYGYTF. The CDR3, as DNA: TGTGCCAGCAGCTTTAGGCCTTACTATGGCTACACCTTC.

The chain employs TRBV5-4 and TRBJ2-7; D is perhaps TRBD2 (5 bases). Germline CDR1 is SGHNT and CDR2 is YYREEE (reference sequence). V dropped 4 bases and J dropped 2 bases, with 16 bases sitting between them. This CDR3 is built from 15 residues. The CDR3: CASSPSGTYTYEQYF. The CDR3 region has the DNA TGTGCCAGCAGCCCAAGCGGAACCTATACCTACGAGCAGTACTTC.

This sequence joins TRBV12-3 or TRBV12-4 and TRBJ2-1; 11 bases line up with TRBD2. This CDR3 contains 13 residues. J was trimmed by 2 bases and V by 9 bases; bases with no gene match: 0. This CDR3 reads CASSGGAYNEQFF. In DNA, the CDR3 is TGTGCCAGTAGCGGGGGGGCCTACAATGAGCAGTTCTTC.

V is TRBV7-9 and J is TRBJ1-4; unclear D gene. Germline-derived CDR1 and CDR2 are SEHNR and FQNEAQ (reference sequence). V was shortened by 6 bases and J by 6 bases, with 17 bases between the two germline ends. The CDR3 covers 15 residues. The CDR3 here is CASSLTGLEDEKLFF. The CDR3, as DNA: TGTGCCAGCAGTTTGACCGGGTTAGAGGATGAAAAACTGTTTTTT.

The rearrangement joins TRBV5-1 to TRBJ2-1; 15 bases match TRBD2. Germline V gene sequence: CDR1 SGHRS, CDR2 YFSETQ. The CDR3 loop spans 14 amino acids. J gave up 15 bases and V 4 bases, and 8 bases lay outside the gene matches. CDR3 protein: CASSIRTSGGVLFF. CDR3 bases: TGCGCCAGCAGCATTAGGACTAGCGGGGGGGTTTTGTTCTTC. Using reference TRBV5-1 and TRBJ2-1 for the parts outside the CDR3, the full variable domain is KAGVTQTPRYLIKTRGQQVTLSCSPISGHRSVSWYQQTPGQGLQFLFEYFSETQRNKGNFPGRFSGRQFSNSRSEMNVSTLELGDSALYLCASSIRTSGGVLFFGPGTRLTVL.

V usage is TRBV7-9 and J usage is TRBJ1-6; unclear D gene. Trimming removed 5 bases from V and 0 bases from J, with 17 bases in between. Germline V lookup: CDR1 SEHNR, CDR2 FQNEAQ (reference sequence). This CDR3 has 18 amino acids. CDR3 in DNA: TGTGCCAGCAGCCTAGATCGAGGAGCTAGCTCCTATAATTCACCCCTCCACTTT. It translates to CASSLDRGASSYNSPLHF.

This clone was observed a single time. This rearrangement joins TRBV12-3 or TRBV12-4 to TRBJ1-2; D remains unclear. The CDR3 loop spans 13 amino acids. Trimming removed 5 bases from V and 4 bases from J, with 11 bases in between. CDR3 sequence reads: CASSTPDPYGYTF. The DNA of the CDR3 is TGTGCCAGCAGTACTCCAGACCCCTATGGCTACACCTTC.